The clone carrying this TCR beta chain was detected many times. Unmatched junction bases numbered 7, after V lost 2 bases and J lost 7 bases. Germline assignment: CDR1 LGHNA and CDR2 YNFKEQ. The CDR3 totals 15 residues. The sample belongs to a study of T-cell memory formation after mild COVID-19. In TCRdb, the 5' RACE reads were re-called with MiXCR into one record per CDR3 protein. Among around 450,000 distinct CDR3 sequences listed, 24% were seen once. The receptor comes from an adult woman who had mild COVID-19 (a few samples of this study predate the infection). Cell type and time point are not known. Sequencing input: PBMCs or a T cell subset sorted from them (not recorded which). V usage is TRBV4-2 and J usage is TRBJ1-5, with 8 positions matching TRBD1. The CDR3 region has the DNA TGTGCCAGCAGCCAAACTGACAGGGGAAGACAGCCCCAGCATTTT. Residues: CASSQTDRGRQPQHF.